Detailed here is one T cell receptor (beta chain). Antigen: not known. These data are taken from a study of beta chain features in type 1 diabetes. The overall study: Sorted cells, approximately 100,000,000 in number, were examined across all samples. Study-wide results and caveats: Reduced insertions and increased deletions marked VDJ junctions in type 1 diabetes patients. Sequencing used cDNA, and cells with high TCR expression could therefore be over-represented.

Trimming cost V 4 bases and J 6 bases, with 9 bases left between them. Per germline, CDR1 DFQATT and CDR2 SNEGSKA (reference sequence). This CDR3 spans 11 amino acids. cDNA synthesis used the whole RNA isolate, giving expressed TCRB sequences. Assay: immunoSEQ multiplex PCR; the TCRdb copy retains only in-frame clones and omits some. The sample contains around 500,000 clones, over 9.5% of which appear only once. The chain uses TRBV20-1 and TRBJ1-1; D not resolved. The TCR comes from a young woman in good health. Material: naive CD4+ T cells from blood. CDR3 in amino acids: CSANPGPEAFF. CDR3 nucleotides: TGCAGTGCTAACCCGGGTCCTGAAGCTTTCTTT.